The rows below give T cell receptor beta chains drawn from one sample of a study of control samples from healthy donors and cancer patients. Data came from immunoSEQ multiplex PCR; TCRdb stores just in-frame clones and leaves some out. The table lists some 100,000 clones, around nine tenths of them singletons. Sequencing was carried out using blood. The origin of the receptors is a human donor in good health. The donor label of this sample is uncertain. Both conserved end residues are part of each CDR3. A D gene is named only where the DNA matches it firmly. Only some rows state a clone size, as once, few, many or a class for expanded clones.

d_gene,v_gene,abundance,j_gene,CDR3nt,CDR3aa
.,TRBV24-1,.,TRBJ2-1,TGTGCCACCAGTGACTCCGGGACCCACCACAATGAGCAGTTCTTC,CATSDSGTHHNEQFF
.,TRBV5-4,.,TRBJ1-3,TGTGCCAGCAGCCTCGACACGGGAAATGGAAACACCATATATTTT,CASSLDTGNGNTIYF
.,TRBV10-3,.,TRBJ1-5,TGTGCCATCGGTACGGGGGCGTTCCAGCCCCAGCATTTT,CAIGTGAFQPQHF
.,TRBV5-6,.,TRBJ2-3,TGTGCCAGCAGCCGGGGAGGGGGACGTGATACGCAGTATTTT,CASSRGGGRDTQYF
.,TRBV7-6,.,TRBJ2-1,TGTGCCAGCGGCCCGGACCCTAGCTCCTACAATGAGCAGTTCTTC,CASGPDPSSYNEQFF
.,TRBV12-3/TRBV12-4,.,TRBJ1-2,TGTGCCAGCAGTTTTCGGGCCTATGGCTACACCTTC,CASSFRAYGYTF
.,TRBV5-4,.,TRBJ1-3,TGTGCCAGCAGCTCCCCCAACTCTGGAAACACCATATATTTT,CASSSPNSGNTIYF
TRBD1,TRBV10-1,.,TRBJ1-1,TGCGCCAGCAGGGAGACAGGGACGGCTGAAGCTTTCTTT,CASRETGTAEAFF
.,TRBV7-2,.,TRBJ2-3,TGTGCCAGCAGCCCTAGCACAGATACGCAGTATTTT,CASSPSTDTQYF
.,TRBV19,few,TRBJ1-5,TGTGCCAGTAGTATTGGGTCCGGCAATCAGCCCCAGCATTTT,CASSIGSGNQPQHF
.,TRBV7-2,.,TRBJ1-1,TGTGCCAGCAGCTTAGGGGGACTCCGTGAAGCTTTCTTT,CASSLGGLREAFF
.,TRBV7-6,.,TRBJ1-3,TGTGCCAGCAGCTTAGGGGCCAGGGGAGGTGGAAACACCATATATTTT,CASSLGARGGGNTIYF
.,TRBV9,.,TRBJ2-7,TGTGCCAGCAGCGTAGCTGGGACGAAGGACGAGCAGTACTTC,CASSVAGTKDEQYF
.,TRBV30,.,TRBJ1-2,TGTGCCTTACGGACCCAAAGCCACTATGGCTACACCTTC,CALRTQSHYGYTF
.,TRBV4-3,few,TRBJ1-4,TGCGCCAGCAGCCAGATTAATGAAAAACTGTTTTTT,CASSQINEKLFF
.,TRBV7-9,.,TRBJ2-7,TGTGCCAGCAGCTTAGGCGGCCCGTCCTACGAGCAGTACTTC,CASSLGGPSYEQYF
.,TRBV3-1/TRBV3-2,.,TRBJ1-3,TGTGCCAGCAGCCAGAGGGGGATTGGAAACACCATATATTTT,CASSQRGIGNTIYF
.,TRBV12-3/TRBV12-4,once,TRBJ1-4,TGTGCCAGCAGTTTTGTATTAGGGGAAAAACTGTTTTTT,CASSFVLGEKLFF
.,TRBV7-9,.,TRBJ1-3,TGTGCCAGCAGCTTATTCCGGGTAGAGCCTAACACCATATATTTT,CASSLFRVEPNTIYF
.,TRBV18,.,TRBJ2-7,TGTGCCAGCTCAAAAAACTTGAACTACGAGCAGTACTTC,CASSKNLNYEQYF
.,TRBV5-1,.,TRBJ2-7,TGCGCCAGCAGCTTGGTGGGGGGAAAGGCCTACGAGCAGTACTTC,CASSLVGGKAYEQYF
.,TRBV6-2/TRBV6-3,.,TRBJ2-4,TGTGCCAGCAGTTATCGAGTCGGGACGGCCAAAAACATTCAGTACTTC,CASSYRVGTAKNIQYF
.,TRBV18,.,TRBJ1-1,TGTGCCAGCTCACCGGCACGAGGGACTGAAGCTTTCTTT,CASSPARGTEAFF
TRBD1,TRBV2,.,TRBJ2-1,TGTGCCAGCAGGACGGGACAGCGCGGCAATGAGCAGTTCTTC,CASRTGQRGNEQFF
.,TRBV15,.,TRBJ1-6,TGTGCCACCAGCAGATCCCCCGAGGGGAAAAGGACCTATAATTCACCCCTCCACTTT,CATSRSPEGKRTYNSPLHF
TRBD1,TRBV2,.,TRBJ2-2,TGTGCCAGCAGTGAATGGGGACAGGGGACCGGGGAGCTGTTTTTT,CASSEWGQGTGELFF
TRBD1,TRBV29-1,.,TRBJ2-1,TGCAGCACCCGGACAGGGCGAAACAATGAGCAGTTCTTC,CSTRTGRNNEQFF
.,TRBV6-1,.,TRBJ1-5,TGTGCCAGCAGTGATAGACAGCAAAATCAGCCCCAGCATTTT,CASSDRQQNQPQHF
.,TRBV27,once,TRBJ2-7,TGTGCCAGCAGTTTATTCATGGGTTTCTCCTACGAGCAGTACTTC,CASSLFMGFSYEQYF